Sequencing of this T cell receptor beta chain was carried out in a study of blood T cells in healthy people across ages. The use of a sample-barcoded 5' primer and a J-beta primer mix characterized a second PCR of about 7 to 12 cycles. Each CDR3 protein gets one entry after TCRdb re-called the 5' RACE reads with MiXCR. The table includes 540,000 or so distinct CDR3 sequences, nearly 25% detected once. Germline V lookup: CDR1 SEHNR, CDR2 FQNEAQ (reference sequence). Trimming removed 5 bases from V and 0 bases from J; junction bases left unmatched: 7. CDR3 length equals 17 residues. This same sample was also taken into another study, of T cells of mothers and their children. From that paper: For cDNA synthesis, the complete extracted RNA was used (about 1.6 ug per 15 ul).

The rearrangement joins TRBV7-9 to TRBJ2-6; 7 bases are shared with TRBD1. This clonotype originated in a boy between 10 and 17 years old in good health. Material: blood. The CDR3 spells CASSQGTALSGANVLTF. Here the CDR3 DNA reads TGTGCCAGCAGCCAAGGGACAGCACTCTCTGGGGCCAACGTCCTGACTTTC.